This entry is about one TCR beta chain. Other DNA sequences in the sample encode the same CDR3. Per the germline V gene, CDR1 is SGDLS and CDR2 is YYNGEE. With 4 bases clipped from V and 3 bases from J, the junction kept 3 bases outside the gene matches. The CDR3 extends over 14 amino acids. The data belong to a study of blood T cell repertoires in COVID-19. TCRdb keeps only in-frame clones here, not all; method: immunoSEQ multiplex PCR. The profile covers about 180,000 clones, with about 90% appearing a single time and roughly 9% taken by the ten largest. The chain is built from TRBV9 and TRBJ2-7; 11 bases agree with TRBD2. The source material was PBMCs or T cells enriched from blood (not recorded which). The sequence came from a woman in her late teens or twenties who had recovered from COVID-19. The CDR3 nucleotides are TGTGCCAGCAGCCCGGGGACTAGCGGCTACGAGCAGTACTTC. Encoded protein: CASSPGTSGYEQYF.